Listed below are T cell receptor beta chains from one sample, sequenced in a study of T-cell reconstitution after alpha-beta-depleted transplantation in children. In TCRdb, the PCR reads were re-called with MiXCR into one record per CDR3 protein. Of about 460,000 distinct CDR3 sequences detected, roughly 10% appear once; the ten largest clones hold approximately 14%. The starting material was PBMCs, mostly from graft donor cells, obtained 180 days after TCRalphabeta/CD19-depleted stem cell transplant. The origin of the receptors is a female patient between 2 and 15 years old who had a stem cell transplant for aplastic anemia, so the T cells may come from the graft donor. CDR3s include the opening cysteine and the closing phenylalanine or tryptophan. The D gene is left open where the match is weak. Rows give clone size only sometimes, using once, few, many, or a class for an expanded clone.

TRBV5-1	once	-	TRBJ1-2	CASSSSGTYNYGYTF	TGCGCCAGCAGTTCCTCAGGGACCTATAACTATGGCTACACCTTC
TRBV3-1	few	-	TRBJ2-1	CASSQGHRGRLNEQFF	TGTGCCAGCAGCCAAGGACACCGGGGGCGCTTAAATGAGCAGTTCTTC
TRBV12-3/TRBV12-4	few	TRBD1	TRBJ1-2	CASRSRQGVQGYTF	TGTGCCAGCAGATCCCGACAGGGGGTACAGGGCTACACCTTC
TRBV10-3	few	TRBD1	TRBJ2-2	CAIGTGPQNTGELFF	TGTGCCATCGGGACAGGGCCGCAGAACACCGGGGAGCTGTTTTTT
TRBV12-3/TRBV12-4	few	TRBD2	TRBJ2-7	CASSLVSGREYYEQYF	TGTGCCAGCAGTTTAGTAAGCGGGAGAGAATATTACGAGCAGTACTTC
TRBV4-3	many	-	TRBJ1-5	CASSQDRASNQPQHF	TGCGCCAGCAGCCAAGATAGGGCCTCAAATCAGCCCCAGCATTTT
TRBV3-1	few	TRBD2	TRBJ2-1	CASSQDPTRLREIYNEQFF	TGTGCCAGCAGCCAAGATCCTACCCGGTTGCGGGAGATTTACAATGAGCAGTTCTTC
TRBV7-9	-	-	TRBJ2-3	CASSLLTDATDTQYF	TGTGCCAGCAGCTTATTAACAGATGCAACAGATACGCAGTATTTT
TRBV6-2/TRBV6-3	-	TRBD2	TRBJ2-2	CASRRELASTGELFF	TGTGCCAGCCGGCGAGAACTAGCGAGCACCGGGGAGCTGTTTTTT
TRBV6-1	many	-	TRBJ2-2	CASVRGPNTGELFF	TGTGCCAGCGTGAGGGGCCCGAACACCGGGGAGCTGTTTTTT
TRBV7-2	-	-	TRBJ1-1	CASSLIRLLNTEAFF	TGTGCCAGCAGCTTAATCAGGCTCCTGAACACTGAAGCTTTCTTT
TRBV12-3/TRBV12-4	-	-	TRBJ1-2	CASSPATWPAARGYTF	TGTGCCAGCAGTCCTGCCACTTGGCCGGCTGCTCGGGGCTACACCTTC
TRBV3-1	-	TRBD2	TRBJ2-1	CASSNLGGAYNEQFF	TGTGCCAGCAGTAACCTGGGGGGGGCCTACAATGAGCAGTTCTTC
TRBV29-1	-	-	TRBJ2-6	CSVVVSGSSGANVLTF	TGCAGCGTTGTCGTTTCGGGAAGCTCTGGGGCCAACGTCCTGACTTTC
TRBV12-3/TRBV12-4	few	TRBD2	TRBJ2-5	CASSASGLAGTGYF	TGTGCCAGCAGCGCCTCGGGACTAGCGGGGACCGGGTACTTC
TRBV20-1	many	-	TRBJ2-3	CSGGRGPTDTQYF	TGCAGCGGGGGGCGGGGGCCCACAGATACGCAGTATTTT
TRBV27	few	-	TRBJ1-1	CASSSRQNTEAFF	TGTGCCAGCAGTTCCCGACAGAACACTGAAGCTTTCTTT
TRBV6-5	many	-	TRBJ2-5	CASSYPTVETQYF	TGTGCCAGCAGTTACCCGACTGTGGAGACCCAGTACTTC
TRBV3-1	few	TRBD2	TRBJ2-7	CASTSGRSYEQYF	TGTGCCAGTACTAGCGGGAGGTCTTACGAGCAGTACTTC
TRBV29-1	few	-	TRBJ2-7	CSVSEQVSYEQYF	TGCAGCGTTTCGGAGCAGGTGAGCTACGAGCAGTACTTC
TRBV6-1	many	TRBD2	TRBJ2-1	CASSVGLAGVNEQFF	TGTGCCAGCAGTGTGGGACTAGCGGGAGTTAATGAGCAGTTCTTC
TRBV28	-	-	TRBJ1-2	CASSFLSRFSFNYGYTF	TGTGCCAGCAGTTTTTTAAGTCGCTTCTCGTTTAACTATGGCTACACCTTC
TRBV4-3	-	TRBD1	TRBJ1-4	CASSPRDREAEKLFF	TGCGCCAGCAGCCCACGGGACAGGGAGGCTGAAAAACTGTTTTTT
TRBV28	-	-	TRBJ1-2	CASSFWDNYGYTF	TGTGCCAGCAGTTTCTGGGATAACTATGGCTACACCTTC
TRBV6-5	many	-	TRBJ2-5	CASSYGGPQETQYF	TGTGCCAGCAGTTACGGAGGCCCTCAAGAGACCCAGTACTTC
TRBV20-1	-	TRBD2	TRBJ2-1	CSARVAGGPSYNEQFF	TGCAGTGCTAGAGTCGCGGGAGGGCCCTCCTACAATGAGCAGTTCTTC
TRBV4-2	-	TRBD1	TRBJ1-2	CASSQGQGLQPKLANYGYTF	TGTGCCAGCAGCCAAGGACAGGGATTACAGCCTAAACTAGCTAACTATGGCTACACCTTC
TRBV18	-	-	TRBJ2-2	CASSPTMGETGELFF	TGTGCCAGCTCACCAACTATGGGGGAGACCGGGGAGCTGTTTTTT
TRBV5-1	few	-	TRBJ2-7	CASTPQGGPYEQYF	TGCGCCAGCACGCCCCAGGGGGGGCCCTACGAGCAGTACTTC
TRBV6-1	few	TRBD1	TRBJ1-1	CASIPHPDREDTEAFF	TGTGCCAGCATCCCCCACCCCGACAGGGAGGACACTGAAGCTTTCTTT
TRBV29-1	-	-	TRBJ2-7	CSALSAWAYEQYF	TGCAGCGCCCTTAGCGCTTGGGCCTACGAGCAGTACTTC
TRBV7-6	many	TRBD1	TRBJ2-5	CASSSDRAGFGETQYF	TGTGCCAGCAGCTCGGACAGGGCCGGATTCGGGGAGACCCAGTACTTC
TRBV11-3	few	-	TRBJ2-7	CASSLGHLYEQYF	TGTGCCAGCAGCCTTGGACACCTCTACGAGCAGTACTTC
TRBV5-1	many	-	TRBJ1-5	CASSRDFRNQPQHF	TGCGCCAGCAGCCGGGACTTCCGGAATCAGCCCCAGCATTTT
TRBV12-3/TRBV12-4	-	-	TRBJ2-2	CASSAPRRGSGELFF	TGTGCCAGCAGTGCCCCCCGGAGGGGTAGCGGGGAGCTGTTTTTT
TRBV5-6	-	TRBD1	TRBJ2-6	CASSLTGVGSSGANVLTF	TGTGCCAGCAGCTTGACAGGGGTGGGGAGCTCTGGGGCCAACGTCCTGACTTTC
TRBV24-1	many	TRBD2	TRBJ2-5	CATSDLTGGKEETQYF	TGTGCCACCAGTGATTTGACGGGAGGGAAGGAGGAGACCCAGTACTTC
TRBV5-1	many	-	TRBJ1-3	CASSSGAGNTIYF	TGTGCCAGCAGCTCAGGGGCCGGAAACACCATATATTTT
TRBV24-1	-	-	TRBJ1-3	CATSDLNTIYF	TGTGCCACCAGTGATCTAAACACCATATATTTT
TRBV12-3/TRBV12-4	few	-	TRBJ1-2	CASSSGSGARYGYTF	TGTGCCAGCAGTTCCGGGTCGGGAGCGCGCTATGGCTACACCTTC
TRBV20-1	-	-	TRBJ1-1	CSASQWRNTEAFF	TGCAGTGCTAGCCAGTGGAGGAACACTGAAGCTTTCTTT
TRBV12-3/TRBV12-4	few	TRBD2	TRBJ2-1	CASSFFAGVTEQFF	TGTGCCAGCAGTTTCTTTGCGGGAGTCACTGAGCAGTTCTTC
TRBV6-2/TRBV6-3	few	-	TRBJ2-1	CATNSAAYNEQFF	TGTGCTACCAACTCGGCGGCCTACAATGAGCAGTTCTTC
TRBV28	few	-	TRBJ2-7	CASIPQGRGSEWYEQYF	TGTGCCAGCATCCCACAGGGCCGTGGTAGCGAGTGGTACGAGCAGTACTTC
TRBV7-3	-	TRBD1	TRBJ2-3	CASSLYGPGGRLLNWTTQYF	TGTGCCAGCAGCTTATATGGCCCAGGGGGTAGACTACTTAACTGGACGACGCAGTATTTT
TRBV7-6	few	-	TRBJ2-5	CASSLAYGGVQETQYF	TGTGCCAGCAGCTTAGCATATGGCGGAGTCCAAGAGACCCAGTACTTC
TRBV20-1	-	-	TRBJ1-1	CSARIGGNTEAFF	TGCAGTGCTAGAATAGGGGGGAACACTGAAGCTTTCTTT
TRBV30	many	-	TRBJ2-1	CAWSPPGPKSYNEQFF	TGTGCCTGGAGTCCGCCGGGACCGAAGTCCTACAATGAGCAGTTCTTC
TRBV20-1	many	-	TRBJ1-1	CSARGPEAFF	TGCAGTGCTAGAGGCCCTGAAGCTTTCTTT
TRBV5-1	many	TRBD1	TRBJ2-5	CASSLAPRTGVMKTQYF	TGCGCCAGCAGCTTGGCCCCTAGGACAGGGGTGATGAAGACCCAGTACTTC
TRBV11-2	few	-	TRBJ1-1	CASSLEVEFYRGEAFF	TGTGCCAGCAGCTTAGAGGTCGAGTTCTATAGAGGTGAAGCTTTCTTT
TRBV20-1	many	-	TRBJ2-5	CSARGRRARRETQYF	TGCAGTGCTAGAGGGCGGCGGGCCAGGAGAGAGACCCAGTACTTC
TRBV20-1	many	-	TRBJ1-4	CSAPGTGGEKLFF	TGCAGTGCTCCCGGGACGGGAGGTGAAAAACTGTTTTTT
TRBV9	few	TRBD1	TRBJ2-1	CASSVQGALGEQFF	TGTGCCAGCAGCGTACAGGGGGCCTTGGGTGAGCAGTTCTTC
TRBV12-3/TRBV12-4	few	TRBD2	TRBJ2-3	CASSSLLAETDTQYF	TGTGCCAGCAGTTCCCTACTAGCGGAAACAGATACGCAGTATTTT
TRBV28	-	TRBD2	TRBJ2-2	CASRGLAGGPRELFF	TGTGCCAGCAGGGGACTAGCGGGAGGGCCCAGGGAGCTGTTTTTT
TRBV7-9	few	TRBD1	TRBJ1-2	CASSLPGQNFYGYTF	TGTGCCAGCAGCCTTCCGGGACAGAATTTCTATGGCTACACCTTC
TRBV27	-	TRBD2	TRBJ2-3	CASSSLAGGPVDTQYF	TGTGCCAGCAGTTCCCTAGCGGGAGGGCCCGTAGATACGCAGTATTTT
TRBV9	many	-	TRBJ2-4	CASSPLGVGKNIQYF	TGTGCCAGCAGCCCCCTTGGCGTGGGCAAAAACATTCAGTACTTC